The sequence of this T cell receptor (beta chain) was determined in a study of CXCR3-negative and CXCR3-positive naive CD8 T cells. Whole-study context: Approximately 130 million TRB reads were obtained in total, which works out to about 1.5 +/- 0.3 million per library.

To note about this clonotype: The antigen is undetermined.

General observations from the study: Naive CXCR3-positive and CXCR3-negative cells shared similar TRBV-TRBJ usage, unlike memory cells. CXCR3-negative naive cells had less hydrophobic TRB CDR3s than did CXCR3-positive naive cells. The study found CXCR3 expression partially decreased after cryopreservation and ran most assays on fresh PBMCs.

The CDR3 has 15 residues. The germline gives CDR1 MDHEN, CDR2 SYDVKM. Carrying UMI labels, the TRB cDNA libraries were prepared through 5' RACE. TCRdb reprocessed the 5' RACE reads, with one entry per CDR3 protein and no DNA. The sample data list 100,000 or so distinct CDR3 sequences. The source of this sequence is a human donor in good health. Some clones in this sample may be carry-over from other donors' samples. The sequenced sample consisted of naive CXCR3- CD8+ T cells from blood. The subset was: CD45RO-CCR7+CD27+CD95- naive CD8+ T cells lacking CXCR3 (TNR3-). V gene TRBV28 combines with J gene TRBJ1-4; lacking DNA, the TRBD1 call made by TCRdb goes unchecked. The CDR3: CASSPRTGLDEKLFF.